This entry concerns a single T cell receptor beta chain. This sample stems from a study of cytomegalovirus exposure and HLA in healthy donors. V lost 8 bases and J 2 bases, leaving 12 bases between the germline ends. The CDR3 runs 14 residues. CDR1 MNHEY and CDR2 SMNVEV come from the germline V gene (reference sequence). Both 60 Vbeta primers and 13 Jbeta primers went into the PCR. The method was immunoSEQ multiplex PCR; TCRdb's version includes in-frame clones alone and lacks a portion of them. The sample has 150,000 to 200,000 clones; over 75% are singletons. Sequenced material: PBMCs. The receptor comes from a woman aged 30 to 39 in good health and CMV-seronegative. The chain joins TRBV27 to TRBJ1-4; D is unresolved. The CDR3 DNA reads TGTGCCAGCTCACCGGGGTGGACTAATGAAAAACTGTTTTTT. Amino acid sequence: CASSPGWTNEKLFF. Full variable domain (missing parts from reference TRBV27 and TRBJ1-4): EAQVTQNPRYLITVTGKKLTVTCSQNMNHEYMSWYRQDPGLGLRQIYYSMNVEVTDKGDVPEGYKVSRKEKRNFPLILESPSPNQTSLYFCASSPGWTNEKLFFGSGTQLSVL.